Described below is a single T cell receptor beta chain sequence and its context. The sample comes from a study of human T cells and chemical hapten exposure. Study overall: Readings were taken at 6 days from patch tests that had applied 0.01% DPC to the upper back. Patients, a majority of them female, were diagnosed with alopecia areata, totalis or universalis.

Time point reported: pre-sensitization, week 0. Treatment reported: therapeutic diphenylcyclopropenone sensitization with weekly scalp DPC. Blood sampling occurred before each patch-test application. V was pared by 2 bases and J by 8 bases, with 15 bases between. CDR3 size: 15 residues. From germline, CDR1 is MNHNY and CDR2 SVGAGI (reference sequence). TCRdb ran MiXCR on the RACE reads and lists one entry per CDR3 protein. The sample records some 330,000 distinct CDR3 sequences, about 5% being singletons. This sequence originates from a woman aged 18-29 years with alopecia areata. Some clones in this sample may be carry-over from other donors' samples. The chain is built from TRBV6-6 and TRBJ1-4, with a tentative D call TRBD1 (6 bases). Sequences were derived from whole blood, sampled in connection with sensitization to the hapten diphenylcyclopropenone (DPC). In nucleotides, the CDR3 is TGTGCCAGCAGTTACCCTGGGACATCCCAAGAAAAACTGTTTTTT. Protein sequence: CASSYPGTSQEKLFF.